This TCR beta chain stems from a study of blood T cell repertoires in COVID-19. V lost 6 bases to trimming and J lost 12 bases; unmatched junction nucleotides: 9. CDR3 length: 12 residues. TCRdb's table, derived via immunoSEQ multiplex PCR, lists solely in-frame clones and lacks some. The sample has 260,000 or so clones; roughly 82% are singletons. The sequence was collected from a woman in her seventies with acute or convalescent COVID-19. This rearrangement joins TRBV12-3 or TRBV12-4 to TRBJ1-1; 8 nucleotides agree with TRBD1. What was sequenced was peripheral blood. The CDR3 loop reads CASSWTGSGTFF. The DNA for the CDR3 is TGTGCCAGCAGCTGGACAGGGAGTGGAACTTTCTTT.